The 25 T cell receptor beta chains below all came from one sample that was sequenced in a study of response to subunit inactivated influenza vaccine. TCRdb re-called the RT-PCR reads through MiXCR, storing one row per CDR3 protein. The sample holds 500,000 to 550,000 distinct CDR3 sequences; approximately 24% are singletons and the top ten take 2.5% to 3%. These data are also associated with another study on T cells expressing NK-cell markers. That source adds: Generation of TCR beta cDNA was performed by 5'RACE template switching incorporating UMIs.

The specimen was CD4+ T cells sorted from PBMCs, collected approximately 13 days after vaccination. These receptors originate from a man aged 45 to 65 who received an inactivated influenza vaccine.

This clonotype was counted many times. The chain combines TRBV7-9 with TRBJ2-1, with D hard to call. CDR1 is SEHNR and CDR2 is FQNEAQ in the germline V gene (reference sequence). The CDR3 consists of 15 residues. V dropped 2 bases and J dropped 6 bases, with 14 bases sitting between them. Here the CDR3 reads CASSLMGGMANEQFF. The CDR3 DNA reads TGTGCCAGCAGCTTAATGGGTGGGATGGCCAATGAGCAGTTCTTC.

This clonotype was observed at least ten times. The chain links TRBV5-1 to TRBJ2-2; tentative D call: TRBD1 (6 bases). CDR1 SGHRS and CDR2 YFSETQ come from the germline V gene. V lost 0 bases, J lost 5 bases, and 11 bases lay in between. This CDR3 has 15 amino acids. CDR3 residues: CASSLVQTGTGELFF. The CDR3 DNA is TGCGCCAGCAGCTTGGTCCAAACAGGGACCGGGGAGCTGTTTTTT. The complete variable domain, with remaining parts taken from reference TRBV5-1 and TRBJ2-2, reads KAGVTQTPRYLIKTRGQQVTLSCSPISGHRSVSWYQQTPGQGLQFLFEYFSETQRNKGNFPGRFSGRQFSNSRSEMNVSTLELGDSALYLCASSLVQTGTGELFFGEGSRLTVL.

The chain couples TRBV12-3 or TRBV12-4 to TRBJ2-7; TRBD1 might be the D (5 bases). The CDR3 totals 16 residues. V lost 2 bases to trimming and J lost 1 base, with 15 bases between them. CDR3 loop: CASSLLGQAPSYEQYF. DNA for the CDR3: TGTGCCAGCAGTTTACTTGGACAAGCCCCATCCTACGAGCAGTACTTC.

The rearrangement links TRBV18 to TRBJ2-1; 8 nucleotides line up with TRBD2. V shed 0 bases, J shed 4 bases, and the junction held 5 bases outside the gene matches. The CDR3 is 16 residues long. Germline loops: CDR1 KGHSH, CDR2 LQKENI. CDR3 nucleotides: TGTGCCAGCTCACCACCGGCGGGGGGACCTTACAATGAGCAGTTCTTC. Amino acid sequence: CASSPPAGGPYNEQFF.

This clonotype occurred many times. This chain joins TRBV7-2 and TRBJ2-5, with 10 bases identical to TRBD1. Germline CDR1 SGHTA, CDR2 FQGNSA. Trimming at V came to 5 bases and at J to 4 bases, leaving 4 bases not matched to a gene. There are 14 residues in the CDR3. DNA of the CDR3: TGTGCCAGCAGCCCCGACAGGGGGCGAGAGACCCAGTACTTC. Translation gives CASSPDRGRETQYF. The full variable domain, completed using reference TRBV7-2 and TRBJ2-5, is GAGVSQSPSNKVTEKGKDVELRCDPISGHTALYWYRQSLGQGLEFLIYFQGNSAPDKSGLPSDRFSAERTGGSVSTLTIQRTQQEDSAVYLCASSPDRGRETQYFGPGTRLLVL.

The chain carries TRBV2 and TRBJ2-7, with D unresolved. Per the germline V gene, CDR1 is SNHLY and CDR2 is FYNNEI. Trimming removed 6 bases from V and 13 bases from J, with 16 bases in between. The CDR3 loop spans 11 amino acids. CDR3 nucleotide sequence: TGTGCCAGCAGGGCAACGGTCCGCCTTTACTTC. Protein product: CASRATVRLYF. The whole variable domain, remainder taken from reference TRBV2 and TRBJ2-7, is EPEVTQTPSHQVTQMGQEVILRCVPISNHLYFYWYRQILGQKVEFLVSFYNNEISEKSEIFDDQFSVERPDGSNFTLKIRSTKLEDSAMYFCASRATVRLYFGPGTRLTVT.

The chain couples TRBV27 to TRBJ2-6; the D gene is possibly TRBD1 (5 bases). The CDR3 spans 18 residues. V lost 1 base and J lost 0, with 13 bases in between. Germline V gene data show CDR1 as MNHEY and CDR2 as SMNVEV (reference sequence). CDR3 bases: TGTGCCAGCAGTTTATGGGTCCAGGGTAGCTCTGGGGCCAACGTCCTGACTTTC. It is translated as CASSLWVQGSSGANVLTF.

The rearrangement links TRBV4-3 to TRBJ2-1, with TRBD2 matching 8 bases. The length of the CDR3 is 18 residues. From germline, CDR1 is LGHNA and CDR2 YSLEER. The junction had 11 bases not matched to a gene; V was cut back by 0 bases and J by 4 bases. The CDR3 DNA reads TGCGCCAGCAGCCAAGATTCTATGGCTAGCGGGTGGTACAATGAGCAGTTCTTC. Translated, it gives CASSQDSMASGWYNEQFF.

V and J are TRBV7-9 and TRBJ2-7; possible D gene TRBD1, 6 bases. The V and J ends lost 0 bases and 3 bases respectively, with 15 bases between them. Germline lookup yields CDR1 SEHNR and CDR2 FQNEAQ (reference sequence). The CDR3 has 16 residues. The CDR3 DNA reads TGTGCCAGCAGCTTAGCCTACCCGGGACACTTCTACGAGCAGTACTTC. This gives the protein CASSLAYPGHFYEQYF.

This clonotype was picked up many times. For the CDR3, the DNA is TGTGCCAGCAGCCCCGGAGGGGCTATGGGCACGCAGTATTTT. Residues: CASSPGGAMGTQYF. The V call is TRBV12-3 or TRBV12-4, the J call TRBJ2-3; the D gene is possibly TRBD2 (6 bases). V was clipped by 6 bases and J by 9 bases, with 19 bases between them. The CDR3 is 14 residues long.

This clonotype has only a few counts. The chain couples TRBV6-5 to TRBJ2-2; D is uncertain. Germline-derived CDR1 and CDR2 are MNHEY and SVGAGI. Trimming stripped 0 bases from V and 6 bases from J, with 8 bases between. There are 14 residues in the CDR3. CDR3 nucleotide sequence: TGTGCCAGCAGTTACTCTTTCCTGTCCGGGGAGCTGTTTTTT. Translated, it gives CASSYSFLSGELFF.

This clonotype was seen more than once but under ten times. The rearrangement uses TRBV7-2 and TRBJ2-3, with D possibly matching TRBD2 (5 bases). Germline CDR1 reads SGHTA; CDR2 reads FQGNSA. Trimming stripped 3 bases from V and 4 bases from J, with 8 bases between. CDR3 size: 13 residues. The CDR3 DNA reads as TGTGCCAGCAGCTTTTGGGGAGCAGATACGCAGTATTTT. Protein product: CASSFWGADTQYF. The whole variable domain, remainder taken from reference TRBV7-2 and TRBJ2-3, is GAGVSQSPSNKVTEKGKDVELRCDPISGHTALYWYRQSLGQGLEFLIYFQGNSAPDKSGLPSDRFSAERTGGSVSTLTIQRTQQEDSAVYLCASSFWGADTQYFGPGTRLTVL.

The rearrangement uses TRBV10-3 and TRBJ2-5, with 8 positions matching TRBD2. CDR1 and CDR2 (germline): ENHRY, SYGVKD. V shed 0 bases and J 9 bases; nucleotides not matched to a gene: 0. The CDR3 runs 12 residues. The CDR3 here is CAISESTSAQYF. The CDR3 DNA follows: TGTGCCATCAGTGAGTCGACTAGCGCCCAGTACTTC.

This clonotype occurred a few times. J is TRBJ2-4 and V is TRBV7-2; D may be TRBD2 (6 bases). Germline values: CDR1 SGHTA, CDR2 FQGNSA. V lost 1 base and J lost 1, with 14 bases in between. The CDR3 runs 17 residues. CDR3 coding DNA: TGTGCCAGCAGCTTAGTTTCCCTAGCGATTGCCAAAAACATTCAGTACTTC. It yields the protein CASSLVSLAIAKNIQYF.

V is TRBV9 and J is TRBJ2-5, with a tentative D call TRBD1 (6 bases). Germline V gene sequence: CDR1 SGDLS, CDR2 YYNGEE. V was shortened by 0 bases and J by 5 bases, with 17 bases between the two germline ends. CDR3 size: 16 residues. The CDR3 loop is CASSVAPTGYGETQYF. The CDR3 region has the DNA TGTGCCAGCAGCGTAGCCCCAACAGGGTACGGGGAGACCCAGTACTTC.

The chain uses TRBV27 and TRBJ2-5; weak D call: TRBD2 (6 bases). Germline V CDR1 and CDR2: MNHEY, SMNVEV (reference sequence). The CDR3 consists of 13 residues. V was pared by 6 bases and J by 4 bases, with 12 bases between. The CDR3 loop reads CASRDYRGETQYF. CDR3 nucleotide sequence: TGTGCCAGCAGGGACTACCGGGGAGAGACCCAGTACTTC.

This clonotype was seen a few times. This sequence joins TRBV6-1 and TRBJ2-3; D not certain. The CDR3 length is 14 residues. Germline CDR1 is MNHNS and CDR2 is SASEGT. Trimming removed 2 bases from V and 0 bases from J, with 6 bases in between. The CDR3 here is CASSELGSTDTQYF. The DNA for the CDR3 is TGTGCCAGCAGTGAATTGGGTAGCACAGATACGCAGTATTTT.

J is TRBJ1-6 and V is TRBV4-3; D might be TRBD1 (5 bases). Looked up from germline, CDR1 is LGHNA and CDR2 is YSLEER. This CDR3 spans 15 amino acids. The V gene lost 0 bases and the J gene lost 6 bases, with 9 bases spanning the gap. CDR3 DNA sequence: TGCGCCAGCAGCCAAGAAACAGGAATTAATTCACCCCTCCACTTT. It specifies CASSQETGINSPLHF.

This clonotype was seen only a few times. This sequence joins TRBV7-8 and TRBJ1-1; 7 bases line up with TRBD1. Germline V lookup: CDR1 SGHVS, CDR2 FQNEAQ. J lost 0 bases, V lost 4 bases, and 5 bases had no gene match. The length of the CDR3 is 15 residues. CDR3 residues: CASSWGQLMNTEAFF. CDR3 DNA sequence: TGTGCCAGCAGCTGGGGACAGCTCATGAACACTGAAGCTTTCTTT.

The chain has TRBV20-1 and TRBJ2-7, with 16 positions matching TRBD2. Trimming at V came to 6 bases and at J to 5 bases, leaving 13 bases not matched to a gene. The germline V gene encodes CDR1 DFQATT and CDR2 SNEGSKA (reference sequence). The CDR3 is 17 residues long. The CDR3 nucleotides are TGCAGTGCCGGGACTAGCGGGAGGGGGACGACGGGGAACGAGCAGTACTTC. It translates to CSAGTSGRGTTGNEQYF.

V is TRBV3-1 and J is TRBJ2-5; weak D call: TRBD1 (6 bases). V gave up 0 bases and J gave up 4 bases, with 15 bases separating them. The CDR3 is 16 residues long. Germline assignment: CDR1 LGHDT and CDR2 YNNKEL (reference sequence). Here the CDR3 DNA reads TGTGCCAGCAGCCAAGAGTCAGGGGCTAGGTCAGAGACCCAGTACTTC. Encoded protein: CASSQESGARSETQYF.

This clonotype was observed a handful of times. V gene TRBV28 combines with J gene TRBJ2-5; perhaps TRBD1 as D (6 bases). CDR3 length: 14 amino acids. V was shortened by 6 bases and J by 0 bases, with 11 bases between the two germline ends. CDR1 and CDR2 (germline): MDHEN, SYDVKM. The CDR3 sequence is CASRTYRDQETQYF. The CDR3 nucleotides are TGTGCCAGCAGGACTTACAGGGACCAAGAGACCCAGTACTTC.

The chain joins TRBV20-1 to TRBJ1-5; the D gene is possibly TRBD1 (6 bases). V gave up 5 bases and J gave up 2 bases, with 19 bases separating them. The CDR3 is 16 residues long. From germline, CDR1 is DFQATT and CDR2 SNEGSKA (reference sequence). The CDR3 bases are TGCAGTGCTCAACCTTCACCGGGACAACGCAATCAGCCCCAGCATTTT. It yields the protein CSAQPSPGQRNQPQHF.

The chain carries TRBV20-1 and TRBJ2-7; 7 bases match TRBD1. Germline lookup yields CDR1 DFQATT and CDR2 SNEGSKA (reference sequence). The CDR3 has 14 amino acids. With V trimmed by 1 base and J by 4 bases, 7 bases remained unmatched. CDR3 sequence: CSARGGQPLYEQYF. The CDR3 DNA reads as TGCAGTGCTAGAGGGGGACAGCCCCTATACGAGCAGTACTTC.

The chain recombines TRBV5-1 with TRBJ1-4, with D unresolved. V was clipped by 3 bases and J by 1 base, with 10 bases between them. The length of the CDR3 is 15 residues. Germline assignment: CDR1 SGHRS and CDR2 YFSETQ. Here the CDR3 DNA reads TGCGCCAGCAGCTCGAAAGGTGGAACTAATGAAAAACTGTTTTTT. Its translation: CASSSKGGTNEKLFF.